The 4 T cell receptor beta chains listed next were all sequenced from one sample in a study of tumor and adjacent non-tumor tissue in lung cancer. Three rounds of nested PCR, following a modified ARM-PCR protocol, produced the TCRbeta library. TCRdb reprocessed the multiplex PCR reads via MiXCR and lists one record per CDR3 protein. This table has around 120,000 distinct CDR3 sequences, about 66% appearing once. No cell sorting was done before RNA was extracted from the tissue. Source material: lung tumor tissue. The receptors were sampled from a man younger than 40 with non-small cell lung cancer.

This clonotype was observed a few times. The junction and the germline gene differ at one end; a read error may be behind it. The chain uses TRBV20-1 and TRBJ2-2; 7 bases map to TRBD1. Germline lookup yields CDR1 DFQATT and CDR2 SNEGSKA (reference sequence). This CDR3 has 13 amino acids. This chain's CDR3 is CSVSGQSTGELFF. The CDR3 region has the DNA TGCAGTGTCTCGGGACAGTCCACTGGGGAACTGTTTTTT.

The table lists this clonotype with a few counts. This may come from a read error, since a much larger clone is one base off. The rearrangement joins TRBV29-1 to TRBJ1-1; no firm D call. Trimming left V 4 bases short and J 5 bases short, with 11 bases between. The germline CDR1 and CDR2 sequences are SQVTM and ANQGSEA. This CDR3 has 12 residues. The DNA of the CDR3 is TGCAGCGTTGCTCCGACGGGAACTGAAGCTTTCTTT. Translated, it gives CSVAPTGTEAFF.

This clonotype was seen a single time. One base away lies a much larger clone, so this may be a sequencing read error. V and J are TRBV20-1 and TRBJ1-1; D is unresolved. This CDR3 spans 12 amino acids. Germline V CDR1 and CDR2: DFQATT, SNEGSKA (reference sequence). The CDR3 sequence: CSARAGGTETFF. CDR3 nucleotides: TGCAGTGCTAGAGCAGGAGGTACTGAAACTTTCTTT.

A remark on this clonotype: No DNA is shown, since the ends of the CDR3 on it are uncertain; the CDR3 is the one TCRdb lists. The V and J genes are TRBV6-5 and TRBJ2-7. Germline values: CDR1 MNHEY, CDR2 SVGAGI. The CDR3 spans 12 residues, counting both ends. CDR3 residues: CVSSSSTYEQYF.